This T cell receptor beta chain was documented in a study of beta chain features in type 1 diabetes. The authors reverse transcribed all of the isolated RNA, so sequencing captured expressed TCRB transcripts. Method: immunoSEQ multiplex PCR; TCRdb's copy keeps in-frame clones and lacks some. The table shows a few hundred thousand clones, with roughly 17% occurring only once. This clone was seen more than once but under ten times. Its antigen remains unidentified. Trimming cost V 0 bases and J 3 bases, with 13 bases left between them. From germline, CDR1 is GTSNPN and CDR2 SVGIG (reference sequence). This CDR3 contains 15 residues. General study results and limits: All four CD4+ subsets of Type 1 diabetes patients contained TCRB CDR3s that were moderately but significantly shorter.

What was sequenced was naive CD4+ T cells from blood. This TCR came from a man aged 30 to 39 with type 1 diabetes. The genes are TRBV30 and TRBJ2-3; D call uncertain. Written as DNA, the CDR3 is TGTGCCTGGAGTGTCGGCCGTCCGTTGACAGATACGCAGTATTTT. Translation: CAWSVGRPLTDTQYF.